One sample yielded the 28 T cell receptor beta chains listed below, sequenced in a study of T cell responses to AZD1222 COVID-19 vaccine. TCRdb's copy holds only in-frame clones and misses some; the assay was immunoSEQ multiplex PCR. The sample lists 110,000 to 150,000 clones; 85% to 90% were seen once. The sequencing used peripheral blood, collected on day 0 of AZD1222 vaccination. Receptors originate from an adult in good health.

The rearrangement links TRBV6-1 to TRBJ2-7, with TRBD1 identical over 9 bases. The CDR3 sequence is 15 residues long. CDR1 and CDR2 (germline): MNHNS, SASEGT. The V gene end was trimmed by 2 bases and the J gene end by 4 bases; junction bases not matched to a gene: 6. The CDR3 nucleotides are TGTGCCAGCAGTGAATGGGGGACAGGGACTTACGAGCAGTACTTC. It encodes CASSEWGTGTYEQYF.

The rearrangement links TRBV6-4 to TRBJ2-3, with D possibly being TRBD1 (5 bases). The length of the CDR3 is 14 residues. Germline V gene sequence: CDR1 MRHNA, CDR2 SNTAGT. V lost 2 bases and J 2 bases, leaving 8 bases between the germline ends. CDR3 sequence (DNA): TGTGCCAGCAGTGACAGGGGCCTCACAGATACGCAGTATTTT. It encodes CASSDRGLTDTQYF.

This clone was recorded a few times. V and J are TRBV7-8 and TRBJ1-5; D perhaps matches TRBD1 (5 bases). V was pared by 8 bases and J by 3 bases, with 17 bases between. This CDR3 comprises 15 residues. Germline lookup yields CDR1 SGHVS and CDR2 FQNEAQ. CDR3: CASRVGGVPNQPQHF. DNA for the CDR3: TGTGCCAGCCGCGTTGGGGGGGTTCCCAATCAGCCCCAGCATTTT.

This clone has a single count. The J gene is TRBJ1-1, the V gene TRBV7-2; D remains unclear. The CDR3 spans 14 residues. Germline V gene sequence: CDR1 SGHTA, CDR2 FQGNSA. V gave up 2 bases and J gave up 8 bases, with 15 bases separating them. CDR3 nucleotides: TGTGCCAGCAGCTTATTTGGTGTAGACGCCGAAGCTTTCTTT. It yields the protein CASSLFGVDAEAFF.

This chain connects TRBV9 to TRBJ1-1; 8 bases are a match to TRBD1. Germline V gives CDR1 SGDLS, CDR2 YYNGEE. This CDR3 is built from 13 residues. With 3 bases clipped from V and 8 bases from J, the junction kept 6 bases outside the gene matches. The CDR3 region is CASSAQGGWEAFF. The CDR3 bases are TGTGCCAGCAGCGCACAGGGGGGCTGGGAAGCTTTCTTT.

V and J are TRBV30 and TRBJ2-3; D gene uncertain. Deletions cut 1 base from V and 6 bases from J, with 8 bases between. Germline V gene sequence: CDR1 GTSNPN, CDR2 SVGIG (reference sequence). The CDR3 sequence is 12 residues long. This chain's CDR3 is CAWSARRDTQYF. The CDR3 region has the DNA TGTGCCTGGAGTGCCCGCCGGGATACGCAGTATTTT. The entire variable domain, with the rest obtained from reference TRBV30 and TRBJ2-3, is as follows: SQTIHQWPATLVQPVGSPLSLECTVEGTSNPNLYWYRQAAGRGLQLLFYSVGIGQISSEVPQNLSASRPQDRQFILSSKKLLLSDSGFYLCAWSARRDTQYFGPGTRLTVL.

Points on this clone: Other nucleotide sequences from this sample produce the same CDR3. The chain has TRBV6-5 and TRBJ1-4; D ambiguous. The length of the CDR3 is 14 residues. Trimming took 3 bases from V and 0 from J, leaving 5 bases between them. Germline V CDR1 and CDR2: MNHEY, SVGAGI. The DNA of the CDR3 is TGTGCCAGCAGTTATTCCGCAACTAATGAAAAACTGTTTTTT. Translating it yields CASSYSATNEKLFF.

V and J are TRBV4-1 and TRBJ2-3; 14 bases are a match to TRBD2. The CDR3 consists of 18 residues. Germline V gene lookup returns CDR1 MGHRA and CDR2 YSYEKL. The junction had 7 bases not matched to a gene; V was cut back by 0 bases and J by 5 bases. The CDR3, as DNA: TGCGCCAGCAGCCAAGATAGGGGACTAGCGGGAGCGGAAGATACGCAGTATTTT. Amino acid sequence: CASSQDRGLAGAEDTQYF.

This clone came up once. The J gene is TRBJ1-1, the V gene TRBV19; D ambiguous. The CDR3 runs to 12 residues. The V end was cut by 7 bases, the J end by 7 bases, with 13 bases between. CDR1 and CDR2 (germline): LNHDA, SQIVND (reference sequence). The CDR3 region is CASNNGDGEAFF. The CDR3 DNA reads TGTGCCAGTAATAACGGGGATGGTGAAGCTTTCTTT. Full variable domain (rest looked up from reference TRBV19 and TRBJ1-1): DGGITQSPKYLFRKEGQNVTLSCEQNLNHDAMYWYRQDPGQGLRLIYYSQIVNDFQKGDIAEGYSVSREKKESFPLTVTSAQKNPTAFYLCASNNGDGEAFFGQGTRLTVV.

The chain is built from TRBV14 and TRBJ1-6; 7 bases are shared with TRBD1. Germline CDR1 is SGHDN and CDR2 is FVKESK. This CDR3 is 15 amino acids long. Trimming at V came to 3 bases and at J to 7 bases, leaving 6 bases not matched to a gene. CDR3 region: CASSQLTGNNSPLHF. CDR3 sequence (DNA): TGTGCCAGCAGCCAGCTGACAGGGAACAATTCACCCCTCCACTTT.

V and J are TRBV10-3 and TRBJ2-2; D is unclear. Trimming removed 3 bases at V and 1 base at J, with 9 bases between. CDR3 size: 15 residues. The germline CDR1 and CDR2 sequences are ENHRY and SYGVKD. The chain's CDR3 is CAISDPGWNTGELFF. The CDR3 coding sequence is TGTGCCATCAGTGATCCGGGTTGGAACACCGGGGAGCTGTTTTTT.

The chain recombines TRBV24-1 with TRBJ1-2; no clear D gene. Per the germline V gene, CDR1 is KGHDR and CDR2 is SFDVKD. The V end lost 2 bases, the J end lost 5 bases, and 14 bases lay between the germline ends. There are 15 residues in the CDR3. CDR3 coding DNA: TGTGCCACCAGTGATTCCCGGGAAGGGCGATATGGCTACACCTTC. Protein sequence: CATSDSREGRYGYTF.

The J gene is TRBJ1-2, the V gene TRBV5-6; D is perhaps TRBD1 (6 bases). Deletions cut 0 bases from V and 8 bases from J, with 14 bases between. Looked up from germline, CDR1 is SGHDT and CDR2 is YYEEEE. There are 14 residues in the CDR3. The CDR3 sequence: CASSLVVPGVGYTF. Written as DNA, the CDR3 is TGTGCCAGCAGCTTGGTGGTGCCAGGGGTGGGCTACACCTTC.

This clone was recorded only once. The chain recombines TRBV7-9 with TRBJ1-5; TRBD1 is a possible D gene (5 bases). Germline-derived CDR1 and CDR2 are SEHNR and FQNEAQ (reference sequence). With 0 bases removed from V and 7 bases from J, the gap between germline ends came to 13 bases. CDR3 length: 15 residues. Written as DNA, the CDR3 is TGTGCCAGCAGCTTAGCGGGGGTTAAAAGACAGCCCCAGCATTTT. It specifies CASSLAGVKRQPQHF. Full variable domain (missing parts from reference TRBV7-9 and TRBJ1-5): DTGVSQNPRHKITKRGQNVTFRCDPISEHNRLYWYRQTLGQGPEFLTYFQNEAQLEKSRLLSDRFSAERPKGSFSTLEIQRTEQGDSAMYLCASSLAGVKRQPQHFGDGTRLSIL.

This chain links TRBV7-2 with TRBJ1-2; D is unclear. Germline CDR1 and CDR2: SGHTA and FQGNSA. The V and J ends lost 3 bases and 6 bases respectively, with 11 bases between them. The CDR3 sequence is 13 residues long. Here the CDR3 DNA reads TGTGCCAGCAGCTTCGGCAGCCTAAATGGCTACACCTTC. It specifies CASSFGSLNGYTF.

The V and J genes are TRBV12-3 or TRBV12-4 and TRBJ1-6; D unclear. This CDR3 region has 13 residues. V was shortened by 7 bases and J by 5 bases, with 9 bases between the two germline ends. CDR3 bases: TGTGCCAGCAAACCTTTAAATAATTCACCCCTCCACTTT. Its translation is CASKPLNNSPLHF.

The chain joins TRBV4-1 to TRBJ2-1, with D unclear. Germline lookup yields CDR1 MGHRA and CDR2 YSYEKL. V was cut by 0 bases and J by 0 bases, with 15 bases left in between. The CDR3 has 18 amino acids. The CDR3 nucleotides are TGCGCCAGCAGCCAAGATTCCCCGACACGCCGCTCCTACAATGAGCAGTTCTTC. Amino acids: CASSQDSPTRRSYNEQFF.

This chain connects TRBV29-1 to TRBJ1-1; 8 nucleotides align to TRBD1. CDR3 length: 13 residues. With V trimmed by 7 bases and J by 2 bases, 6 bases remained unmatched. Germline V gene sequence: CDR1 SQVTM, CDR2 ANQGSEA. CDR3 nucleotide sequence: TGCAGCGGATCCAGGGGGCTCAACACTGAAGCTTTCTTT. It is translated as CSGSRGLNTEAFF.

This clone was detected once. The J gene is TRBJ1-5, the V gene TRBV15; no clear D gene. Germline V CDR1 and CDR2: LNHNV, YYDKDF (reference sequence). V shed 0 bases and J shed 3 bases, with 6 bases lying between them. The length of the CDR3 is 14 residues. Here the CDR3 reads CATSRDGNNQPQHF. For the CDR3, the DNA is TGTGCCACCAGCAGAGACGGAAACAATCAGCCCCAGCATTTT. Full variable domain (remainder filled in from reference TRBV15 and TRBJ1-5): DAMVIQNPRYQVTQFGKPVTLSCSQTLNHNVMYWYQQKSSQAPKLLFHYYDKDFNNEADTPDNFQSRRPNTSFCFLDIRSPGLGDTAMYLCATSRDGNNQPQHFGDGTRLSIL.

The chain employs TRBV6-5 and TRBJ2-1; D might be TRBD1 (5 bases). V was clipped by 2 bases and J by 12 bases, with 11 bases between them. The CDR3 sequence is 12 residues long. Germline CDR1 and CDR2: MNHEY and SVGAGI. The CDR3 nucleotides are TGTGCCAGCAGTTACCAGGGTGAAGGGCAGTTCTTC. Translated: CASSYQGEGQFF.

The chain joins TRBV16 to TRBJ1-2; D gene unclear. Germline assignment: CDR1 KGHSY and CDR2 FQNENV. CDR3 length equals 17 residues. V shed 4 bases and J shed 2 bases, with 20 bases lying between them. The CDR3 sequence: CASSPPGWQWINYGYTF. The CDR3, as DNA: TGTGCCAGCAGCCCACCCGGTTGGCAGTGGATCAACTATGGCTACACCTTC.

The V gene is TRBV10-3, the J gene TRBJ1-2, with unresolved D. In germline, CDR1 is ENHRY, CDR2 SYGVKD. Trimming removed 8 bases from V and 8 bases from J, with 15 bases in between. CDR3 length: 12 amino acids. The CDR3 region is CAIPGMREGYTF. CDR3 sequence (DNA): TGTGCCATCCCGGGGATGAGGGAGGGCTACACCTTC.

This clone was observed a handful of times. The chain uses TRBV14 and TRBJ1-6; tentatively, D is TRBD1 (5 bases). V was clipped by 4 bases and J by 6 bases, with 13 bases between them. From germline, CDR1 is SGHDN and CDR2 FVKESK. The CDR3 totals 15 residues. CDR3: CASSLGRLINSPLHF. The CDR3 region has the DNA TGTGCCAGCAGCCTGGGGCGACTGATTAATTCACCCCTCCACTTT.

This chain connects TRBV7-9 to TRBJ2-3; the D gene is possibly TRBD1 (6 bases). The CDR3 runs 15 residues. Germline CDR1 SEHNR, CDR2 FQNEAQ (reference sequence). Trimming took 5 bases from V and 1 from J, leaving 13 bases between them. CDR3 DNA: TGTGCCAGCAGCCCCTTGGCAGGGGGCACAGATACGCAGTATTTT. Translation: CASSPLAGGTDTQYF.

The chain combines TRBV5-5 with TRBJ1-3, with 7 bases aligning to TRBD1. V was clipped by 2 bases and J by 7 bases; unmatched bases: 9. CDR1 and CDR2 from the germline V gene are SGHKS and YYEKEE (reference sequence). The CDR3 consists of 15 residues. The CDR3: CASSFAGGQVNTIYF. The CDR3 DNA reads as TGTGCCAGCAGCTTTGCAGGGGGGCAGGTCAACACCATATATTTT.

This chain joins TRBV30 and TRBJ1-6, with no clear D. Per the germline V gene, CDR1 is GTSNPN and CDR2 is SVGIG (reference sequence). There are 13 residues in the CDR3. Trimming removed 2 bases from V and 12 bases from J, with 14 bases in between. For the CDR3, the DNA is TGTGCCTGGAGTCTGGGCGTAGGGTTACCCCTCCACTTT. This gives the protein CAWSLGVGLPLHF.

The chain has TRBV27 and TRBJ1-5; 7 bases match TRBD1. J was trimmed by 4 bases and V by 4 bases; bases with no gene match: 10. This CDR3 has 16 residues. The germline gives CDR1 MNHEY, CDR2 SMNVEV (reference sequence). CDR3: CASSSFWDSSNQPQHF. CDR3 nucleotides: TGTGCCAGCAGTTCCTTCTGGGACAGTTCGAATCAGCCCCAGCATTTT.

The J gene is TRBJ2-1, the V gene TRBV19, with D perhaps being TRBD1 or TRBD2 (5 bases each). The CDR3 is 23 amino acids. The ends were cut back, 0 bases at V and 7 bases at J, with 37 bases in the middle. The germline V gene has CDR1 LNHDA and CDR2 SQIVND (reference sequence). The DNA of the CDR3 is TGTGCCAGTAGTATAGATCTATACGGTGGAATTGGGGGAGATGACGCACTCAGAAATGAGCAGTTCTTC. Its protein is CASSIDLYGGIGGDDALRNEQFF.